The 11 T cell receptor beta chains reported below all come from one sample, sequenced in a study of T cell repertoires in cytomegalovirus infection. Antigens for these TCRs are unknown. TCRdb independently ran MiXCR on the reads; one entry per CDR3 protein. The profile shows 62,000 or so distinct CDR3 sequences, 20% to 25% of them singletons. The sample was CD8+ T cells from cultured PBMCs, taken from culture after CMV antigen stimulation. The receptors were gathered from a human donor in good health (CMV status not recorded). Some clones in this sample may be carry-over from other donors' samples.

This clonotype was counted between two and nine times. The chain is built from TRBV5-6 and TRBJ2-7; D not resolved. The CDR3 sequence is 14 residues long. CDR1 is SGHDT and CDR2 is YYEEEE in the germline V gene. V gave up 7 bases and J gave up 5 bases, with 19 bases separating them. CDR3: CASSYVSLPDEQYF. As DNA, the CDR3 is TGTGCCAGCTCATACGTGTCGCTTCCCGACGAGCAGTACTTC.

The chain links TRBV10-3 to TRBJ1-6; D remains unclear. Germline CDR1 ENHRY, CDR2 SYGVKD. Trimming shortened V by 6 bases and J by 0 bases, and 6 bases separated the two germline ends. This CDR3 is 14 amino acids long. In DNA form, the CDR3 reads TGTGCCATCAGGTCGAGCTCCTATAATTCACCCCTCCACTTT. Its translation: CAIRSSSYNSPLHF.

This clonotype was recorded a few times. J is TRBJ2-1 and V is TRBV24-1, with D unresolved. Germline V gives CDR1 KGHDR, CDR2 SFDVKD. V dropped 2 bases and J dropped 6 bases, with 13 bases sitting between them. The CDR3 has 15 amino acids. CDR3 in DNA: TGTGCCACCAGTGATTGGGCCGGGCCAGGCAATGAGCAGTTCTTC. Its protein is CATSDWAGPGNEQFF.

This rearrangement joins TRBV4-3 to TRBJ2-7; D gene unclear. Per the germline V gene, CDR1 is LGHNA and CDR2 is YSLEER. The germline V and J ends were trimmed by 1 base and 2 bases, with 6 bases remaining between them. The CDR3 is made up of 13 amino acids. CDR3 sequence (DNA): TGCGCCAGCAGCCAAGGTAGGGCCTACGAGCAGTACTTC. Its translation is CASSQGRAYEQYF.

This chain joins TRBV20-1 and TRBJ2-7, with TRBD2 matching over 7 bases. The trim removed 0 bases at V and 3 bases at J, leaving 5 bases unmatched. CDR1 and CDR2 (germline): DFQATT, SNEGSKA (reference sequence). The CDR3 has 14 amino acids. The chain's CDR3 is CSARDWGGSYEQYF. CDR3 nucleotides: TGCAGTGCTAGAGATTGGGGAGGGAGCTACGAGCAGTACTTC.

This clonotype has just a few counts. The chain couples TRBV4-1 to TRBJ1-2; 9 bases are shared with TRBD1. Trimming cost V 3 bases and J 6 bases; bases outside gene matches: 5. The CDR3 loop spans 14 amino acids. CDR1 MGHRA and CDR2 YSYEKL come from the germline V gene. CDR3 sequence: CASSQAGDRDGYTF. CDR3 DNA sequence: TGCGCCAGCAGCCAGGCTGGGGACAGGGATGGCTACACCTTC.

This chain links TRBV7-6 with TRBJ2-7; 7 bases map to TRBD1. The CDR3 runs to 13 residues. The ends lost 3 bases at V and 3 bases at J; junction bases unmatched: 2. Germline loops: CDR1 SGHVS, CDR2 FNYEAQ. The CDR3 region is CASSFRDSYEQYF. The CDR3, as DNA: TGTGCCAGCAGCTTTAGGGACAGCTACGAGCAGTACTTC.

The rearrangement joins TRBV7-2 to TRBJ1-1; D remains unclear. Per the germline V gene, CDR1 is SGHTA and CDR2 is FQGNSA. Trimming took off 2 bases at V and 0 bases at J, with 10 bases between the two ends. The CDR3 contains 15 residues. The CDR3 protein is CASSLRPGLNTEAFF. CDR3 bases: TGTGCCAGCAGCTTACGTCCAGGATTGAACACTGAAGCTTTCTTT.

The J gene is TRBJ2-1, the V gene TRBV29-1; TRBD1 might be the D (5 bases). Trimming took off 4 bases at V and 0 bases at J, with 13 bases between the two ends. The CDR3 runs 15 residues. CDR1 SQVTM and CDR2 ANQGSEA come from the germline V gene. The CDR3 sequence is CSVVGASSSYNEQFF. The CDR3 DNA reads TGCAGCGTTGTAGGGGCTTCGAGCTCCTACAATGAGCAGTTCTTC.

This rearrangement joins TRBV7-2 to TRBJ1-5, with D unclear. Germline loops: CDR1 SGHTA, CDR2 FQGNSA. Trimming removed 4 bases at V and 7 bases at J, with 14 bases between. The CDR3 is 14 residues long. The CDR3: CASSSREGRQPQHF. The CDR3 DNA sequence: TGTGCCAGCAGCTCGCGGGAAGGGCGACAGCCCCAGCATTTT.

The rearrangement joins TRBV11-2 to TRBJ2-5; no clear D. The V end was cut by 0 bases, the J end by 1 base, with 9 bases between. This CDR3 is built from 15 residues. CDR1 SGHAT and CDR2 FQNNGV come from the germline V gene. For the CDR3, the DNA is TGTGCCAGCAGCTTAGAATGGCAGACCCAAGAGACCCAGTACTTC. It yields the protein CASSLEWQTQETQYF.